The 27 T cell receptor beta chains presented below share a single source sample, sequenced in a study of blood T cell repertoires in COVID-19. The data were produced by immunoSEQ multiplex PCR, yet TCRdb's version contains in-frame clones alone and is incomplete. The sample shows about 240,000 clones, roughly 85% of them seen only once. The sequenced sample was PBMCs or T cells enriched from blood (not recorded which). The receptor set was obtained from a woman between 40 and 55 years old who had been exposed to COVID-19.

This CDR3 reads CASSIGATVDGYTF. The CDR3 DNA reads as TGTGCCAGTAGTATAGGGGCCACCGTTGACGGCTACACCTTC. The chain links TRBV19 to TRBJ1-2; D is unclear. Per the germline V gene, CDR1 is LNHDA and CDR2 is SQIVND (reference sequence). Between the trimmed V and J ends, which lost 1 base and 8 bases, there was a span of 14 bases. This CDR3 contains 14 residues. Based on the CDR3 plus reference TRBV19 and TRBJ1-2, the full variable domain is DGGITQSPKYLFRKEGQNVTLSCEQNLNHDAMYWYRQDPGQGLRLIYYSQIVNDFQKGDIAEGYSVSREKKESFPLTVTSAQKNPTAFYLCASSIGATVDGYTFGSGTRLTVV.

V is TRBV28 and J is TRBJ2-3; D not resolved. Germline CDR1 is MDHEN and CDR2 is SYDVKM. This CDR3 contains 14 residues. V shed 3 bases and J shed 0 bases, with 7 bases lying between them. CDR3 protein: CASSLGLSTDTQYF. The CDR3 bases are TGTGCCAGCAGTTTGGGCCTTAGCACAGATACGCAGTATTTT.

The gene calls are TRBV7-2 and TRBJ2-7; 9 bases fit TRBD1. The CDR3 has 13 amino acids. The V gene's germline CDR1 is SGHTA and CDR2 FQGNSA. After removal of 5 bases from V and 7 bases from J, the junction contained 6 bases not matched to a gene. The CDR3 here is CASSPGQGREQYF. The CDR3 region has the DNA TGTGCCAGCAGCCCCGGACAGGGGAGAGAGCAGTACTTC.

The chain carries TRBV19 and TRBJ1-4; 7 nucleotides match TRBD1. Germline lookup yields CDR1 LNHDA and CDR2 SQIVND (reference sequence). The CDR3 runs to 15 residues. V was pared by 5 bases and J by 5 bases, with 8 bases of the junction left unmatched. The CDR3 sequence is CASSPGTVKNEKLFF. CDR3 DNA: TGTGCCAGTAGTCCCGGGACAGTCAAGAATGAAAAACTGTTTTTT.

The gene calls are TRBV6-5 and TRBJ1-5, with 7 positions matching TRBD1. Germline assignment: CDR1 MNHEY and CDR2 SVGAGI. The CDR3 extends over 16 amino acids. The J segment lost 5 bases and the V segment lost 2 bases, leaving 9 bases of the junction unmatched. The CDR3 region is CASSYRQGEGYQPQHF. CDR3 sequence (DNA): TGTGCCAGCAGTTACAGACAGGGAGAGGGGTATCAGCCCCAGCATTTT.

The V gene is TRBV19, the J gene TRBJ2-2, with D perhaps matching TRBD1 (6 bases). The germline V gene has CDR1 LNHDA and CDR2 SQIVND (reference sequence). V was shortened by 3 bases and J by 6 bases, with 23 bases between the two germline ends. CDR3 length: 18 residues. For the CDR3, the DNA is TGTGCCAGTAGTATCAGTGGACGCCGGACAGCCCGGGCCGGGGAGCTGTTTTTT. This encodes CASSISGRRTARAGELFF.

The chain's CDR3 is CATRVRSGNTIYF. CDR3 DNA: TGTGCCACCCGGGTGCGCTCTGGAAACACCATATATTTT. V and J are TRBV19 and TRBJ1-3; D remains ambiguous. The germline CDR1 and CDR2 sequences are LNHDA and SQIVND (reference sequence). The CDR3 consists of 13 residues. V dropped 10 bases and J dropped 0 bases, with 10 bases sitting between them. Supplemented by reference TRBV19 and TRBJ1-3, the full variable domain reads DGGITQSPKYLFRKEGQNVTLSCEQNLNHDAMYWYRQDPGQGLRLIYYSQIVNDFQKGDIAEGYSVSREKKESFPLTVTSAQKNPTAFYLCATRVRSGNTIYFGEGSWLTVV.

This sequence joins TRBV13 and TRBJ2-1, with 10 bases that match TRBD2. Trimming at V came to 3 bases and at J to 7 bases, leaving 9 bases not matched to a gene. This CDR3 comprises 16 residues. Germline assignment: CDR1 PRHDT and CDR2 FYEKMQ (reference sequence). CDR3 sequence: CASSFFSGGARNEQFF. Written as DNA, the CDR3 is TGTGCCAGCAGCTTCTTCAGCGGGGGGGCTAGGAATGAGCAGTTCTTC.

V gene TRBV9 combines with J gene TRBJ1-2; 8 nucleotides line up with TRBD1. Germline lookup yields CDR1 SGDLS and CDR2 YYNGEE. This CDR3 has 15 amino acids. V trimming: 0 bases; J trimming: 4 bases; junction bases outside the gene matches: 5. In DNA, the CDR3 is TGTGCCAGCAGCGTAGGAGGACAGGGCCGCTATGGCTACACCTTC. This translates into CASSVGGQGRYGYTF. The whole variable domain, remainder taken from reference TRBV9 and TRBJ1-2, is DSGVTQTPKHLITATGQRVTLRCSPRSGDLSVYWYQQSLDQGLQFLIQYYNGEERAKGNILERFSAQQFPDLHSELNLSSLELGDSALYFCASSVGGQGRYGYTFGSGTRLTVV.

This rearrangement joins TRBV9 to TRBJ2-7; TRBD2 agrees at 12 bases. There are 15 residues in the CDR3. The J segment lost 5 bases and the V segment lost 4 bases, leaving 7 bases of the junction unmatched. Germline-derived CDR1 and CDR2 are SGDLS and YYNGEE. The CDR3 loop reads CASSPRLAGANEQYF. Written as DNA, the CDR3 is TGTGCCAGCAGCCCCAGACTAGCGGGGGCGAACGAGCAGTACTTC.

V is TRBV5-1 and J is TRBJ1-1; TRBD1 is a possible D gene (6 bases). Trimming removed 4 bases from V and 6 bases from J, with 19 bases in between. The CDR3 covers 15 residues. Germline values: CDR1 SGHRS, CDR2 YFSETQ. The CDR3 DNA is TGCGCCAGCAGCACACGACAGGCCCGAGCCCCTGAAGCTTTCTTT. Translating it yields CASSTRQARAPEAFF.

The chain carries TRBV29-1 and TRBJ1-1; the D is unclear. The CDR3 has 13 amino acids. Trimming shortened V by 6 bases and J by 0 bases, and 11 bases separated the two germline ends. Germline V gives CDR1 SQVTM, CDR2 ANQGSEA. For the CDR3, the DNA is TGCAGCGTAGTTACCCGGTTGAACACTGAAGCTTTCTTT. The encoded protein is CSVVTRLNTEAFF.

CDR3 in amino acids: CASSPRGQGETQYF. Here the CDR3 DNA reads TGTGCCAGCAGCCCTCGGGGACAGGGAGAGACCCAGTACTTC. The chain carries TRBV7-8 and TRBJ2-5, with 9 bases fitting TRBD1. With 5 bases clipped from V and 4 bases from J, the junction kept 5 bases outside the gene matches. Germline CDR1 is SGHVS and CDR2 is FQNEAQ. CDR3 length equals 14 residues.

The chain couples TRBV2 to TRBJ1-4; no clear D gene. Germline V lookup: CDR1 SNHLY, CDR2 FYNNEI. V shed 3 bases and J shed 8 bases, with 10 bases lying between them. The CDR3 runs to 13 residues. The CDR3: CASSENFQEKLFF. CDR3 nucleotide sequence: TGTGCCAGCAGTGAGAATTTTCAGGAAAAACTGTTTTTT.

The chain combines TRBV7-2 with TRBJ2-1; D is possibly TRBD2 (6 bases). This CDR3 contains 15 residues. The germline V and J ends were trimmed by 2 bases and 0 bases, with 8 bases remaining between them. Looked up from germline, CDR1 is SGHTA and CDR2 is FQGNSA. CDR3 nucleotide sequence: TGTGCCAGCAGCTTACTAGCGCACTCCTACAATGAGCAGTTCTTC. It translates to CASSLLAHSYNEQFF.

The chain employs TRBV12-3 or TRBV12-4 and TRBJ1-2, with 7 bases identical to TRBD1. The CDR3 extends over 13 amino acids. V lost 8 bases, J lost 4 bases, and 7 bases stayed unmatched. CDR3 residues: CASRGGVGYGYTF. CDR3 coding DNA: TGTGCCAGCCGAGGGGGCGTTGGCTATGGCTACACCTTC.

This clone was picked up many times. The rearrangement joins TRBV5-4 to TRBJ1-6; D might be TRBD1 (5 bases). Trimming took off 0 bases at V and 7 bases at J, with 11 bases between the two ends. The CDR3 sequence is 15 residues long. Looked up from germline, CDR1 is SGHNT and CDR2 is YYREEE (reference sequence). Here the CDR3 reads CASSLGTTWNSPLHF. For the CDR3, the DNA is TGTGCCAGCAGCTTGGGGACAACTTGGAATTCACCCCTCCACTTT.

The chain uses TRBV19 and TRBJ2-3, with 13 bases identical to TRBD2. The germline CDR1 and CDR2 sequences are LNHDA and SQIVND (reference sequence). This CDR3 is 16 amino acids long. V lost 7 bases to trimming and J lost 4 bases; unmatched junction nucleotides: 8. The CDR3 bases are TGTGCCAGTAAGATTACTAGCGGGGGGGCCCCAGATACGCAGTATTTT. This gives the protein CASKITSGGAPDTQYF. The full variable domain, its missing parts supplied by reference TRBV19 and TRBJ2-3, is DGGITQSPKYLFRKEGQNVTLSCEQNLNHDAMYWYRQDPGQGLRLIYYSQIVNDFQKGDIAEGYSVSREKKESFPLTVTSAQKNPTAFYLCASKITSGGAPDTQYFGPGTRLTVL.

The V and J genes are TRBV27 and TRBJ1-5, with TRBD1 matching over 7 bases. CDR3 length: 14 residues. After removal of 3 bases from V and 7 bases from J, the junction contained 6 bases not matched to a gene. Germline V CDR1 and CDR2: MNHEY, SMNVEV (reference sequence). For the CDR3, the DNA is TGTGCCAGCAGTTTCACAAACAGGGGACAGCCCCAGCATTTT. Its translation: CASSFTNRGQPQHF.

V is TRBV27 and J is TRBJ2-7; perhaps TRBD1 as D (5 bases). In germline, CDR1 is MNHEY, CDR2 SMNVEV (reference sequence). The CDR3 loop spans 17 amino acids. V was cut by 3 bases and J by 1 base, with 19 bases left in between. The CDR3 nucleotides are TGTGCCAGCAGTTTTTCCCCTTCTAGGGGCCTGTCCTACGAGCAGTACTTC. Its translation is CASSFSPSRGLSYEQYF.

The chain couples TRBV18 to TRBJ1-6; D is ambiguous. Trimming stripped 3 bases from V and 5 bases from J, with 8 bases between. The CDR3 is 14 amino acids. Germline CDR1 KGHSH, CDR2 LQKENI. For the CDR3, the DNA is TGTGCCAGCTCACCGAACAGAGATAATTCACCCCTCCACTTT. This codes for CASSPNRDNSPLHF. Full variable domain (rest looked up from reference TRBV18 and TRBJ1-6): NAGVMQNPRHLVRRRGQEARLRCSPMKGHSHVYWYRQLPEEGLKFMVYLQKENIIDESGMPKERFSAEFPKEGPSILRIQQVVRGDSAAYFCASSPNRDNSPLHFGNGTRLTVT.

The DNA for the CDR3 is TGTGCCAGCAGCCAAGATAGCGGGGGGGCATATGAGCAGTTCTTC. The encoded protein is CASSQDSGGAYEQFF. The chain links TRBV4-2 to TRBJ2-1; 11 bases are a match to TRBD2. The V gene's germline CDR1 is LGHNA and CDR2 YNFKEQ. This CDR3 spans 15 amino acids. J gave up 8 bases and V 0 bases, and 3 bases lay outside the gene matches.

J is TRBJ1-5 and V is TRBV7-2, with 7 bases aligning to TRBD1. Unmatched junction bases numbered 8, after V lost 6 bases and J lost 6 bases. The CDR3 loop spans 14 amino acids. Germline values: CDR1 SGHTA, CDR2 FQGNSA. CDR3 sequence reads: CASRQTGSGQPQHF. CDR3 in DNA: TGTGCCAGCAGACAGACAGGGTCGGGTCAGCCCCAGCATTTT.

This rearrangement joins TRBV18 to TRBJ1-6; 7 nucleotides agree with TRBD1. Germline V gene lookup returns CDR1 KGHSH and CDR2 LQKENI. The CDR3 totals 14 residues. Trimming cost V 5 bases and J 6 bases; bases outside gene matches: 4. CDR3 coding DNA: TGTGCCAGCTCATCACGGGACAGTAATTCACCCCTCCACTTT. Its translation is CASSSRDSNSPLHF.

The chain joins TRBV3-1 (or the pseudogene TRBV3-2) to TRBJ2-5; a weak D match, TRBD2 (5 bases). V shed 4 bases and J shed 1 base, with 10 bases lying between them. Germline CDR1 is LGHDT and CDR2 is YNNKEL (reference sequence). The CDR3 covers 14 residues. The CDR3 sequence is CASSPLGSQETQYF. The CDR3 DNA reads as TGTGCCAGCAGCCCACTAGGCAGCCAAGAGACCCAGTACTTC.

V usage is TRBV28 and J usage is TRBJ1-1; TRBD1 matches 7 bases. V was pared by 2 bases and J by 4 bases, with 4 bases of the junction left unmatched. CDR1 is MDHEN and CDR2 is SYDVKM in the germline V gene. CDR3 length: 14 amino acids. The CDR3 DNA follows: TGTGCCAGCAGTTTACTTCGACAGGGCACTGAAGCTTTCTTT. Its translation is CASSLLRQGTEAFF.

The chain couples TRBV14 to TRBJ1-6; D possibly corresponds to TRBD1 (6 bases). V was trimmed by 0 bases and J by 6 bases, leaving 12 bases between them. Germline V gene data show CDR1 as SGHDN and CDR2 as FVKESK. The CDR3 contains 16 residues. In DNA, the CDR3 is TGTGCCAGCAGCCAAGAAGGAGGACAGCTTAATTCACCCCTCCACTTT. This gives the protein CASSQEGGQLNSPLHF.